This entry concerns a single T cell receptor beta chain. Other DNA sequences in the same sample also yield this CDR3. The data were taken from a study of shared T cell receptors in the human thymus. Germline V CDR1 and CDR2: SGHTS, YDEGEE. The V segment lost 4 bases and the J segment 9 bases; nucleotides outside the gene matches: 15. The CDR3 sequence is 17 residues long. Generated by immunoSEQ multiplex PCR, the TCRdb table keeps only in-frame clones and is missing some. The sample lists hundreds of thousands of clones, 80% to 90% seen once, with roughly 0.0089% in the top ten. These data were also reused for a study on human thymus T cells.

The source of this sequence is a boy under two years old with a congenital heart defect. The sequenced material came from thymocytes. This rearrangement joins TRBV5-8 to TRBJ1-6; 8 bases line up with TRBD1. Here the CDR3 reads CASSRTGKEGQFSPLHF. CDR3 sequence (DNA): TGTGCCAGCAGCCGGACAGGGAAGGAGGGTCAATTTTCACCCCTCCACTTT.